This TCR beta chain was sequenced for a study of T cells in Graves' hyperthyroidism and ophthalmopathy. Study overall: Peripheral blood sampling occurred at initial diagnosis, before any treatment. Study observations and caveats: Blood shared most expanded thyroid clonotypes above 0.001.

The TCR beta CDR3 regions underwent amplification using RNA transcripts as the source. The primer set for the first-round RT-PCR of the TCR CDR3 was HTBI. One entry per CDR3 protein results from TCRdb running MiXCR on the multiplex PCR reads. The repertoire includes roughly 740,000 distinct CDR3 sequences, 15% to 20% of them detected once, and approximately 8% sits in the top ten. Fresh peripheral blood, 10 ml, yielded the PBMCs. The CDR3 is 14 residues long. Germline CDR1 reads PRHDT; CDR2 reads FYEKMQ (reference sequence). Trimming removed 5 bases from V and 0 bases from J, with 10 bases in between. A single count supports this clonotype. Its cognate antigen is unknown.

V gene TRBV13 combines with J gene TRBJ1-2; tentative D call: TRBD1 (5 bases). This receptor was identified in a man aged 18 to 30 with Graves' hyperthyroidism. The sequencing sample was made of blood. CDR3 DNA sequence: TGTGCCAGCAGCAACGGGGCCACTAACTATGGCTACACCTTC. Its translation is CASSNGATNYGYTF.